These 20 T cell receptor beta chains were sequenced from one sample in a study of T cells in Graves' hyperthyroidism and ophthalmopathy. Amplification yielded TCR beta CDR3 regions, with RNA transcripts as the source. First-round RT-PCR targeting the TCR CDR3 was performed with the HTBI primer set. One entry per CDR3 protein results from TCRdb running MiXCR on the multiplex PCR reads. Of about 500,000 distinct CDR3 sequences listed, 15% to 20% are singletons. Sequencing was performed on blood. These receptors originate from a woman younger than 45 with Graves' ophthalmopathy.

The rearrangement joins TRBV29-1 to TRBJ2-7, with D perhaps matching TRBD1 (5 bases). Germline-derived CDR1 and CDR2 are SQVTM and ANQGSEA. The CDR3 loop spans 16 amino acids. Trimming removed 0 bases from V and 5 bases from J, with 20 bases in between. This CDR3 reads CSVEDRKDSINNEQYF. The CDR3 DNA follows: TGCAGCGTTGAAGATAGGAAAGACAGCATCAACAACGAGCAGTACTTC.

V and J are TRBV5-4 and TRBJ2-1, with 11 nucleotides matching TRBD2. The J segment lost 4 bases and the V segment lost 7 bases, leaving 4 bases of the junction unmatched. This CDR3 spans 14 amino acids. Germline V lookup: CDR1 SGHNT, CDR2 YYREEE (reference sequence). CDR3 residues: CASLGLADYNEQFF. The CDR3 DNA follows: TGTGCCAGCCTGGGACTAGCGGATTACAATGAGCAGTTCTTC.

In this sample, this clonotype turned up many times. This chain links TRBV12-3 or TRBV12-4 with TRBJ1-5, with a tentative D call TRBD1 (6 bases). With 8 bases removed from V and 5 bases from J, the gap between germline ends came to 16 bases. This CDR3 contains 14 residues. This chain's CDR3 is CASHPGQGYQPQHF. DNA for the CDR3: TGTGCCAGCCACCCAGGGCAGGGGTATCAGCCCCAGCATTTT.

On this clonotype: Since a much larger clone is just one base distant, this may be a read error. The chain carries TRBV27 and TRBJ2-3; TRBD1 might be the D (5 bases). Judging by the DNA end, TRBJ1-5 fits better; the J call may be wrong. Germline CDR1 reads MNHEY; CDR2 reads SMNVEV (reference sequence). The CDR3 is 15 amino acids. DNA of the CDR3: TGTGCCAGCGCCTCCGGGACTACTTTTACTGATACGCAGCATTTT. The encoded protein is CASASGTTFTDTQHF.

In this sample, this clonotype turned up many times. In nucleotides, the CDR3 is TGTGCCAGCAGTTCCCGGACGGCCTCTGGGGCCAACGTCCTGACTTTC. This codes for CASSSRTASGANVLTF. V gene TRBV28 combines with J gene TRBJ2-6, with D unresolved. This CDR3 comprises 16 residues. V was cut by 4 bases and J by 0 bases, with 10 bases left in between. Germline CDR1 MDHEN, CDR2 SYDVKM.

V and J are TRBV3-1 and TRBJ2-7; tentatively, D is TRBD1 (6 bases). This CDR3 has 14 residues. CDR1 is LGHDT and CDR2 is YNNKEL in the germline V gene (reference sequence). V shed 4 bases and J shed 5 bases, with 15 bases lying between them. CDR3 coding DNA: TGTGCCAGCAGCCCAGGGGACGGGTACGACGAGCAGTACTTC. This sequence encodes CASSPGDGYDEQYF.

In its sample, this clonotype was seen a few times. CDR3 protein: CASSEVTSGSTDTQYF. CDR3 in DNA: TGCGCCAGCAGTGAGGTGACTAGCGGTAGCACAGATACGCAGTATTTT. The chain links TRBV10-2 to TRBJ2-3, with 9 bases aligning to TRBD2. The CDR3 runs 16 residues. V was clipped by 2 bases and J by 0 bases; unmatched bases: 3. The germline V gene encodes CDR1 WSHSY and CDR2 SAAADI.

This clonotype showed up just a few times. The gene calls are TRBV6-2 or TRBV6-3 and TRBJ2-5; perhaps TRBD2 as D (5 bases). Germline lookup yields CDR1 MNHEY and CDR2 SVGEGT. The CDR3 sequence is 13 residues long. Trimming stripped 5 bases from V and 1 base from J, with 8 bases between. The CDR3 region is CASSAGIQETQYF. CDR3 nucleotide sequence: TGTGCCAGCAGTGCCGGGATCCAAGAGACCCAGTACTTC.

This clonotype has at least ten counts. The chain employs TRBV11-2 and TRBJ2-7; 7 bases match TRBD1. The germline gives CDR1 SGHAT, CDR2 FQNNGV. The J segment lost 5 bases and the V segment lost 0 bases, leaving 4 bases of the junction unmatched. The CDR3 is 14 residues long. Written as DNA, the CDR3 is TGTGCCAGCAGCTTAGAGTTAGGGGGCCACGAGCAGTACTTC. Its translation: CASSLELGGHEQYF.

This clonotype came up many times. The rearrangement uses TRBV12-3 or TRBV12-4 and TRBJ2-4; a possible D gene is TRBD1 (6 bases). The CDR3 runs 14 residues. V lost 6 bases, J lost 6 bases, and 15 bases lay in between. CDR3 sequence: CASRSGGGINIQYF. The CDR3 bases are TGTGCCAGCAGGTCTGGGGGCGGAATAAACATTCAGTACTTC.

The chain carries TRBV4-1 and TRBJ1-1; 10 bases map to TRBD1. This CDR3 has 14 amino acids. CDR1 and CDR2 (germline): MGHRA, YSYEKL. Unmatched junction bases numbered 6, after V lost 6 bases and J lost 5 bases. CDR3 region: CASRRGTGETEAFF. The CDR3 DNA follows: TGCGCCAGCAGACGAGGGACAGGGGAGACTGAAGCTTTCTTT.

This clonotype appeared many times. The chain joins TRBV3-1 to TRBJ2-1; D not certain. This CDR3 comprises 11 residues. Germline CDR1 reads LGHDT; CDR2 reads YNNKEL (reference sequence). Trimming removed 8 bases from V and 7 bases from J, with 9 bases in between. DNA of the CDR3: TGTGCCAGCGAACAAACAAATGAGCAGTTCTTC. Its translation: CASEQTNEQFF.

The chain joins TRBV19 to TRBJ1-5; possibly TRBD1 for D (6 bases). Germline V gives CDR1 LNHDA, CDR2 SQIVND (reference sequence). The CDR3 is made up of 16 amino acids. V shed 7 bases and J shed 6 bases, with 22 bases lying between them. CDR3 sequence: CASILRPGESGQPQHF. DNA for the CDR3: TGTGCCAGTATCCTACGACCAGGGGAATCAGGTCAGCCCCAGCATTTT.

The table lists this clonotype with many counts. This chain connects TRBV5-6 to TRBJ2-1; D ambiguous. This CDR3 is built from 11 residues. V was pared by 1 base and J by 9 bases, with 5 bases between. The germline gives CDR1 SGHDT, CDR2 YYEEEE. The CDR3 DNA follows: TGTGCCAGCAGCTTGAACGTTGAGCAGTTCTTC. Its protein is CASSLNVEQFF.

This chain joins TRBV29-1 and TRBJ2-7; D is perhaps TRBD1 (5 bases). V lost 4 bases and J lost 5, with 24 bases in between. Per germline, CDR1 SQVTM and CDR2 ANQGSEA. The CDR3 is 16 residues long. The CDR3, as DNA: TGCAGCGTTGTGGGGCAGGCGGACCCACACGTTGACGAGCAGTACTTC. It encodes CSVVGQADPHVDEQYF.

The V and J genes are TRBV10-3 and TRBJ1-2; 7 bases agree with TRBD1. The CDR3 sequence is 15 residues long. The V and J ends lost 4 bases and 4 bases, in that order; junction bases with no gene match: 9. Germline values: CDR1 ENHRY, CDR2 SYGVKD. The CDR3 DNA reads TGTGCCATCAGTGCCAAGGGGGCAGGAGGCTATGGCTACACCTTC. Protein: CAISAKGAGGYGYTF.

This clonotype was counted only a few times. The chain recombines TRBV20-1 with TRBJ2-7; D is tentatively TRBD1 or TRBD2 (5 bases each). V lost 5 bases, J lost 3 bases, and 11 bases lay in between. Germline CDR1 is DFQATT and CDR2 is SNEGSKA (reference sequence). The CDR3 consists of 12 residues. CDR3 protein: CSAGDGSYEQYF. Written as DNA, the CDR3 is TGCAGTGCTGGGGACGGAAGCTACGAGCAGTACTTC.

This clonotype showed up many times. This chain uses TRBV10-3 with TRBJ2-7; D is possibly TRBD1 or TRBD2 (5 bases each). Trimming pared 3 bases from V and 4 bases from J, leaving 16 bases between. Germline CDR1 is ENHRY and CDR2 is SYGVKD. This CDR3 contains 15 residues. DNA of the CDR3: TGTGCCATCAGTGATGACGGGGCCGGCGATTACGAGCAGTACTTC. It codes for CAISDDGAGDYEQYF.

The V and J genes are TRBV20-1 and TRBJ1-1; a possible D gene is TRBD1 (5 bases). Between the trimmed V and J ends, which lost 4 bases and 0 bases, there was a span of 18 bases. Germline CDR1 reads DFQATT; CDR2 reads SNEGSKA (reference sequence). CDR3 length equals 16 residues. CDR3 bases: TGCAGTGCTACAGGGCTACAAAGTTTCATGAACACTGAAGCTTTCTTT. This translates into CSATGLQSFMNTEAFF.

The chain combines TRBV7-9 with TRBJ2-2; TRBD1 matches at 9 bases. Unmatched junction bases numbered 5, after V lost 4 bases and J lost 5 bases. This CDR3 is 15 amino acids long. Germline V gives CDR1 SEHNR, CDR2 FQNEAQ (reference sequence). The DNA for the CDR3 is TGTGCCAGCAGCTCCGGGACAGGGAATACCGGGGAGCTGTTTTTT. This encodes CASSSGTGNTGELFF.